Listed below are T cell receptor beta chains from one sample, sequenced in a study of blood T cell repertoires in COVID-19. Profiling relied on immunoSEQ multiplex PCR, and the TCRdb table lists in-frame clones only, not all of them. The data hold around 63,000 clones, with over 55% observed a single time. Sequenced material: peripheral blood. The receptors were sampled from a woman in her seventies with COVID-19, enrolled during active disease. CDR3s include the opening cysteine and the closing phenylalanine or tryptophan. The D gene is left open where the match is weak. Part of the rows lack a size; the others show once, few, many or a class for expanded clones.

D: -; J: TRBJ2-3; size: -; V: TRBV2; CDR3: CASSGPTIGTPADTQYF; DNA: TGTGCCAGCAGTGGTCCTACTATCGGGACTCCCGCCGATACGCAGTATTTT
D: -; J: TRBJ1-1; size: -; V: TRBV18; CDR3: CASSPQRAGLNTEAFF; DNA: TGTGCCAGCTCACCACAGAGGGCTGGCCTTAACACTGAAGCTTTCTTT
D: -; J: TRBJ2-5; size: -; V: TRBV7-2; CDR3: CVSSLQGFETQYF; DNA: TGTGTCAGCAGCTTACAGGGTTTTGAGACCCAGTACTTC
D: TRBD2; J: TRBJ2-3; size: few; V: TRBV7-3; CDR3: CASSRLAARDTQYF; DNA: TGTGCCAGCAGCCGACTAGCGGCCCGGGATACGCAGTATTTT
D: -; J: TRBJ2-1; size: many; V: TRBV11-2; CDR3: CASRPLVFRGNEQFF; DNA: TGTGCCAGCAGGCCTCTGGTCTTTCGGGGCAATGAGCAGTTCTTC
D: TRBD2; J: TRBJ2-7; size: -; V: TRBV5-1; CDR3: CASSPGLHTYEQYF; DNA: TGCGCCAGCAGCCCGGGACTACATACCTACGAGCAGTACTTC
D: TRBD2; J: TRBJ2-3; size: -; V: TRBV4-3; CDR3: CASSSRLLAGEDSDTQYF; DNA: TGCGCCAGCAGCTCACGTCTACTAGCGGGAGAGGATTCAGATACGCAGTATTTT
D: -; J: TRBJ1-2; size: few; V: TRBV19; CDR3: CASSISGLNYGYTF; DNA: TGTGCCAGTAGTATTTCAGGACTTAACTATGGCTACACCTTC
D: -; J: TRBJ1-2; size: -; V: TRBV15; CDR3: CATSTAGGGYTF; DNA: TGTGCCACCAGCACCGCGGGCGGGGGCTACACCTTC
D: TRBD1; J: TRBJ2-5; size: -; V: TRBV6-5; CDR3: CASKGTGGRETQYF; DNA: TGTGCCAGCAAGGGGACAGGGGGACGGGAGACCCAGTACTTC
D: TRBD1; J: TRBJ2-7; size: -; V: TRBV6-5; CDR3: CASSKGTGHYEQYF; DNA: TGTGCCAGCAGCAAAGGGACAGGGCACTACGAGCAGTACTTC
D: TRBD2; J: TRBJ2-2; size: -; V: TRBV11-2; CDR3: CASSFGLAGHTGELFF; DNA: TGTGCCAGCAGCTTCGGACTAGCGGGGCACACCGGGGAGCTGTTTTTT
D: TRBD2; J: TRBJ2-2; size: -; V: TRBV5-4; CDR3: CASSAGLVKLGELFF; DNA: TGTGCCAGCAGCGCGGGACTAGTTAAGCTCGGGGAGCTGTTTTTT
D: TRBD2; J: TRBJ2-3; size: -; V: TRBV5-1; CDR3: CASSRGTSGSPDTQYF; DNA: TGCGCCAGCAGCAGAGGGACTAGCGGGAGTCCAGATACGCAGTATTTT
D: -; J: TRBJ2-5; size: -; V: TRBV5-4; CDR3: CASSSRPRGAEETQYF; DNA: TGTGCCAGCAGCTCCCGGCCCCGGGGGGCGGAAGAGACCCAGTACTTC
D: -; J: TRBJ2-5; size: -; V: TRBV10-1; CDR3: CASSSNGGSQETQYF; DNA: TGCGCCAGCAGTTCCAATGGAGGGAGCCAAGAGACCCAGTACTTC
D: -; J: TRBJ2-5; size: -; V: TRBV5-1; CDR3: CASSMDLRETQYF; DNA: TGCGCCAGCAGCATGGACTTGAGGGAGACCCAGTACTTC